The 20 T cell receptor beta chains below all came from one sample that was sequenced in a study of regulatory T cells in long-lasting Graves disease. Documented time point: persistent/refractory GD, antithyroid drugs over 5 years with positive TRAb. Construction of the TCR library relied on RNA isolated from PBMCs. Sequencing libraries for TCR beta were prepared with iRepertoire HTBI primers and Arm-PCR of CDR3 regions. TCRdb re-called the multiplex PCR reads with MiXCR, one entry per CDR3 protein. The data show around 500,000 distinct CDR3 sequences, less than 25% seen once. Sequenced here: peripheral blood mononuclear cells (PBMCs), sampled when the disease was refractory, from a patient treated with antithyroid drugs. The receptors stem from a female donor with Graves disease.

This clonotype has more than one count but fewer than ten. The gene calls are TRBV29-1 and TRBJ1-1; unclear D gene. The CDR3 spans 12 residues. Germline V lookup: CDR1 SQVTM, CDR2 ANQGSEA. V gave up 4 bases and J gave up 8 bases, with 14 bases separating them. In DNA, the CDR3 is TGCAGCGTTGGACGGCAGCCACAAGAAGCTTTCTTT. This translates into CSVGRQPQEAFF.

This clonotype was seen many times. The chain joins TRBV6-2 or TRBV6-3 to TRBJ1-1, with 7 bases lining up with TRBD1. Germline V gives CDR1 MNHEY, CDR2 SVGEGT. V gave up 1 base and J gave up 2 bases; unmatched junction bases: 7. This CDR3 comprises 16 residues. The CDR3 sequence is CASSYYPDRINTEAFF. In DNA, the CDR3 is TGTGCCAGCAGTTACTATCCGGACAGGATAAACACTGAAGCTTTCTTT.

Concerning this clonotype: This likely stems from a read error, as it lies one base from a far larger clone. The chain carries TRBV6-5 and TRBJ1-2; 11 positions match TRBD1. The CDR3 has 15 amino acids. V lost 2 bases and J lost 3; bases outside the gene matches: 2. Germline loops: CDR1 MNHEY, CDR2 SVGAGI. CDR3 residues: CASSYAGQGDYGYTF. The CDR3 DNA reads TGTGCCAGCAGTTACGCGGGACAGGGGGACTATGGCTACACCTTC.

This sequence joins TRBV30 and TRBJ2-4, with D possibly matching TRBD1 (5 bases). V was trimmed by 1 base and J by 0 bases, leaving 10 bases between them. Germline V gives CDR1 GTSNPN, CDR2 SVGIG (reference sequence). The CDR3 totals 15 residues. CDR3: CAWSANRLAKNIQYF. CDR3 nucleotide sequence: TGTGCCTGGAGTGCCAACAGGCTAGCCAAAAACATTCAGTACTTC. The whole variable domain, filled in from reference TRBV30 and TRBJ2-4, reads SQTIHQWPATLVQPVGSPLSLECTVEGTSNPNLYWYRQAAGRGLQLLFYSVGIGQISSEVPQNLSASRPQDRQFILSSKKLLLSDSGFYLCAWSANRLAKNIQYFGAGTRLSVL.

This clonotype appeared once. This chain joins TRBV7-9 and TRBJ1-2, with D perhaps matching TRBD1 (5 bases). In germline, CDR1 is SEHNR, CDR2 FQNEAQ (reference sequence). Trimming cost V 5 bases and J 0 bases, with 13 bases left between them. The CDR3 sequence is 15 residues long. CDR3 nucleotides: TGTGCCAGCAGCGACACAGGTTCTCCTAACTATGGCTACACCTTC. Residues: CASSDTGSPNYGYTF. Based on the CDR3 plus reference TRBV7-9 and TRBJ1-2, the full variable domain is DTGVSQNPRHKITKRGQNVTFRCDPISEHNRLYWYRQTLGQGPEFLTYFQNEAQLEKSRLLSDRFSAERPKGSFSTLEIQRTEQGDSAMYLCASSDTGSPNYGYTFGSGTRLTVV.

This clonotype occurred a few times. The V and J genes are TRBV6-1 and TRBJ2-7, with no clear D. Trimming stripped 3 bases from V and 0 bases from J, with 12 bases between. From germline, CDR1 is MNHNS and CDR2 SASEGT. CDR3 length: 15 residues. CDR3 loop: CASSEYSGASYEQYF. The CDR3 nucleotides are TGTGCCAGCAGTGAGTATAGTGGCGCCTCCTACGAGCAGTACTTC.

This clonotype was found many times. This sequence joins TRBV20-1 and TRBJ1-2; weak D call: TRBD1 (6 bases). With 4 bases removed from V and 6 bases from J, the gap between germline ends came to 15 bases. The CDR3 runs to 13 residues. CDR1 is DFQATT, CDR2 SNEGSKA, per germline (reference sequence). The CDR3 loop is CSATTDRTDGYTF. CDR3 in DNA: TGCAGTGCTACCACCGACAGGACCGATGGCTACACCTTC.

At least ten counts were recorded for this clonotype. The chain joins TRBV28 to TRBJ2-2; D might be TRBD2 (6 bases). The CDR3 covers 17 residues. The V and J ends lost 3 bases and 3 bases respectively, with 17 bases between them. Germline V gene lookup returns CDR1 MDHEN and CDR2 SYDVKM. CDR3 region: CASSFGVEGPDTGELFF. In DNA, the CDR3 is TGTGCCAGCAGTTTTGGAGTGGAGGGCCCTGACACCGGGGAGCTGTTTTTT. Combining the CDR3 with reference TRBV28 and TRBJ2-2 gives the whole variable domain DVKVTQSSRYLVKRTGEKVFLECVQDMDHENMFWYRQDPGLGLRLIYFSYDVKMKEKGDIPEGYSVSREKKERFSLILESASTNQTSMYLCASSFGVEGPDTGELFFGEGSRLTVL.

This clonotype has a handful of counts. A clone one base away is much larger, so this may be a read error. The CDR3 end shows no conserved phenylalanine or tryptophan, and so a read error is likely. J is TRBJ2-7 and V is TRBV28; possibly TRBD2 for D (7 bases). Trimming stripped 5 bases from V and 0 bases from J, with 17 bases between. The CDR3 length is 16 residues. Germline values: CDR1 MDHEN, CDR2 SYDVKM. CDR3 region: CASSTPGGPSSYEQYS. The CDR3 DNA reads as TGTGCCAGCAGTACGCCCGGGGGGCCTTCCTCCTACGAGCAGTACTCC.

This clonotype was detected a few times. The V and J genes are TRBV29-1 and TRBJ1-1; D remains unclear. The CDR3 is 12 residues long. Trimming removed 6 bases from V and 1 base from J, with 9 bases in between. Germline values: CDR1 SQVTM, CDR2 ANQGSEA. The CDR3 coding sequence is TGCAGCGTGCAGGAGCAGAACACTGAAGCTTTCTTT. The encoded protein is CSVQEQNTEAFF.

This clonotype occurred many times. V gene TRBV6-1 combines with J gene TRBJ2-5; weak D call: TRBD2 (6 bases). Germline values: CDR1 MNHNS, CDR2 SASEGT. Between the trimmed V and J ends, which lost 6 bases and 2 bases, there was a span of 13 bases. The CDR3 is 14 residues long. For the CDR3, the DNA is TGTGCCAGCAGGCCGAGCGGGTCTCAAGAGACCCAGTACTTC. It is translated as CASRPSGSQETQYF.

This chain connects TRBV5-1 to TRBJ2-5, with 9 bases matching TRBD1. V shed 7 bases and J 4 bases; nucleotides not matched to a gene: 8. The CDR3 consists of 14 residues. Germline V gene sequence: CDR1 SGHRS, CDR2 YFSETQ. Here the CDR3 reads CASRTGQGRETQYF. CDR3 in DNA: TGCGCCAGCCGAACGGGACAGGGAAGAGAGACCCAGTACTTC.

This clonotype was found a few times. This sequence joins TRBV20-1 and TRBJ1-1; unclear D gene. With 6 bases removed from V and 0 bases from J, the gap between germline ends came to 17 bases. This CDR3 has 15 amino acids. Germline V gene sequence: CDR1 DFQATT, CDR2 SNEGSKA (reference sequence). The CDR3 reads CSASLTPGLNTEAFF. Written as DNA, the CDR3 is TGCAGTGCCTCCCTCACCCCGGGGTTGAACACTGAAGCTTTCTTT.

This rearrangement joins TRBV12-3 or TRBV12-4 to TRBJ2-7; D is perhaps TRBD1 or TRBD2 (6 bases each). The CDR3 sequence is 13 residues long. V lost 6 bases to trimming and J lost 4 bases, with 13 bases between them. The CDR3 sequence is CASRAGHLYEQYF. Here the CDR3 DNA reads TGTGCCAGCAGGGCGGGACACTTATACGAGCAGTACTTC.

Comments on this clonotype: This could be a read error, since a much larger clone is one nucleotide away. The rearrangement links TRBV12-3 or TRBV12-4 to TRBJ2-1; possible D gene TRBD2, 6 bases. The CDR3 length is 14 residues. Trimming removed 4 bases from V and 10 bases from J, with 17 bases in between. CDR3 sequence reads: CASSSGAGWYEQFF. The CDR3, as DNA: TGTGCCAGCAGTTCGGGAGCAGGGTGGTACGAGCAGTTCTTC.

Many counts were recorded for this clonotype. The chain links TRBV6-1 to TRBJ1-5; D gene unclear. CDR3 length: 13 residues. Germline V gives CDR1 MNHNS, CDR2 SASEGT. V was shortened by 10 bases and J by 5 bases, with 15 bases between the two germline ends. The CDR3 loop is CATTGTNYQPQHF. CDR3 DNA sequence: TGTGCCACCACCGGTACAAATTATCAGCCCCAGCATTTT.

The chain employs TRBV4-1 and TRBJ2-7; D unresolved. Germline V CDR1 and CDR2: MGHRA, YSYEKL. This CDR3 spans 15 amino acids. Trimming shortened V by 0 bases and J by 6 bases, and 15 bases separated the two germline ends. In DNA, the CDR3 is TGCGCCAGCAGCCAAGAAGTAAGGGCCATCGGCGAGCAGTACTTC. Its protein is CASSQEVRAIGEQYF.

The gene calls are TRBV10-3 and TRBJ1-4; 8 bases agree with TRBD1. CDR3 length: 15 amino acids. From germline, CDR1 is ENHRY and CDR2 SYGVKD. The trim removed 2 bases at V and 8 bases at J, leaving 7 bases unmatched. CDR3 DNA sequence: TGTGCCATCAGTGAGAGCAGGGGGCTTTGGGAAAAACTGTTTTTT. It specifies CAISESRGLWEKLFF.

This clonotype has only a few counts. This chain connects TRBV27 to TRBJ2-2, with 8 bases aligning to TRBD2. V lost 6 bases and J lost 5; bases outside the gene matches: 20. This CDR3 has 19 amino acids. Germline V gives CDR1 MNHEY, CDR2 SMNVEV (reference sequence). The CDR3 bases are TGTGCCAGCAGCCACCCCGTGGGTCGGGGGGGAATAGGTACCGGGGAGCTGTTTTTT. Residues: CASSHPVGRGGIGTGELFF.

This clonotype turned up a few times. The gene calls are TRBV13 and TRBJ1-2; D remains ambiguous. In germline, CDR1 is PRHDT, CDR2 FYEKMQ (reference sequence). The V end lost 3 bases, the J end lost 10 bases, and 9 bases lay between the germline ends. CDR3 size: 11 residues. DNA of the CDR3: TGTGCCAGCAGCTTGGGTTGGGACTACACCTTC. Translating it yields CASSLGWDYTF. The full variable domain, in which reference TRBV13 and TRBJ1-2 provide the parts outside the CDR3, is AAGVIQSPRHLIKEKRETATLKCYPIPRHDTVYWYQQGPGQDPQFLISFYEKMQSDKGSIPDRFSAQQFSDYHSELNMSSLELGDSALYFCASSLGWDYTFGSGTRLTVV.